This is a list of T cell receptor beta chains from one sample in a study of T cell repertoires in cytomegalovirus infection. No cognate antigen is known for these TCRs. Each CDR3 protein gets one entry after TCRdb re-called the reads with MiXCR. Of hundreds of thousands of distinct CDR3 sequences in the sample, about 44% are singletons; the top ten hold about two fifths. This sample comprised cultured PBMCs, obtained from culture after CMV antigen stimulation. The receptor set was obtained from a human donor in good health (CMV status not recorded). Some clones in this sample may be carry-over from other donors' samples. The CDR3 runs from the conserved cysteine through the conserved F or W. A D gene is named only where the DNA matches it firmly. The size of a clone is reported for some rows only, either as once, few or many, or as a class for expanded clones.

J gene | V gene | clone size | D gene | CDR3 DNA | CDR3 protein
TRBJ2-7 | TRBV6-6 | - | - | TGTGCCAGCAGTAACAGGGTAGGGGACGAGCAGTACTTC | CASSNRVGDEQYF
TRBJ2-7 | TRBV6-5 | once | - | TGTGCCAGCAGTTACTCGAAACGCGCCGCCCTCGAGTCCGAGCAGTACTTC | CASSYSKRAALESEQYF
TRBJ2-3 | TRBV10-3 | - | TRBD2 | TGTGCCATCAACCCAAACGGGGGGGACACAGATACGCAGTATTTT | CAINPNGGDTDTQYF
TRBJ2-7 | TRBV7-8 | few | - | TGTGCCAGCAGCTTCCGGGGGAGCTCCTACGAGCAGTACTTC | CASSFRGSSYEQYF
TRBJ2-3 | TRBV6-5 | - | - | TGTGCCAGCAGTTCTGCACTGGGCAGGGACACAGATACGCAGTATTTT | CASSSALGRDTDTQYF
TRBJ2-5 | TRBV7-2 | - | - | TGTGCCAGCAGCTTAGGACCAAAGCAAGAGACCCAGTACTTC | CASSLGPKQETQYF
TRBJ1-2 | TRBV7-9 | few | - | TGTGCCAGCAGCTTAGGAAACAGGGTGGACGGCTACACCTTC | CASSLGNRVDGYTF
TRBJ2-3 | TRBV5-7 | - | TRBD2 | TGTGCCAGCAGAGCGGGACTAGCAACAGATACGCAGTATTTT | CASRAGLATDTQYF
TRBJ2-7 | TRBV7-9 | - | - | TGTGCCAGCAGCTTAGTAGCGGCATACGAGCAGTACTTC | CASSLVAAYEQYF
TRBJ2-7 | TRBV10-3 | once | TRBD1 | TGTGCCATCGAGACAGGGGGCGGCGACGAGCAGTACTTC | CAIETGGGDEQYF
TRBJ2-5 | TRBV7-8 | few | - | TGTGCCAGCAGCCGAGGGCGGGTGAAAGAGACCCAGTACTTC | CASSRGRVKETQYF
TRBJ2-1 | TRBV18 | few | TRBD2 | TGTGCCAGCTCACCGGCGGGGGGGAGTAACAATGAGCAGTTCTTC | CASSPAGGSNNEQFF
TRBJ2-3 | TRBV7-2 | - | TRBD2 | TGTGCCAGCAGCGAGGGAGGGGCGGATACGCAGTATTTT | CASSEGGADTQYF
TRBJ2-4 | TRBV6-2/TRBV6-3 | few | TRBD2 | TGTGCCAGCCATCGGAGGCTAGCGGGATACAAAAACATTCAGTACTTC | CASHRRLAGYKNIQYF
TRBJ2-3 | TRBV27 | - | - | TGTGCCAGCAGTTTATACGGGGTGGACAGCAGGGGCACAGATACGCAGTATTTT | CASSLYGVDSRGTDTQYF
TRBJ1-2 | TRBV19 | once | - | TGTGCCAGTAGTATTCCCTACACAGAAACCAACTATGGCTACACCTTC | CASSIPYTETNYGYTF
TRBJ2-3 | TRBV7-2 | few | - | TGTGCCAGCAGCCCTCAGTCAGATACGCAGTATTTT | CASSPQSDTQYF
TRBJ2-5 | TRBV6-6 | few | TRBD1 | TGTGCCAGCAGTTATGGGGGACAGGGGGGTTCTGAGACCCAGTACTTC | CASSYGGQGGSETQYF
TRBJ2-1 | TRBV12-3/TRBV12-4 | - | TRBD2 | TGTGCCAGCAGTTCCGGCTTTCCCGTAGCGGGAGGTGAGCAGTTCTTC | CASSSGFPVAGGEQFF
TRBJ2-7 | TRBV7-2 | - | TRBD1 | TGTGCCAGCAGCCCACAGGGGAACACCTACGAGCAGTACTTC | CASSPQGNTYEQYF
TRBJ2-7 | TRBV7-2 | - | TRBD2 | TGTGCCAGCAGCTTAGACAGAGCGGGGCCTCTCGAGCAGTACTTC | CASSLDRAGPLEQYF
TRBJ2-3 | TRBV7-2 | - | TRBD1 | TGTGCCAGCAGCTTATCCAGGGGGCCTATCTATTCCTCCACAGATACGCAGTATTTT | CASSLSRGPIYSSTDTQYF
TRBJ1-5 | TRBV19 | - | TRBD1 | TGTGCCAGTAGTATAGTTGGGACAGCGCGCCCCAATCAGCCCCAGCATTTT | CASSIVGTARPNQPQHF
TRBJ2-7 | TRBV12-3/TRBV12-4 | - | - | TGTGCCAGCAGTCTCGGGGGCCGTGAGAAGCAGTACTTC | CASSLGGREKQYF
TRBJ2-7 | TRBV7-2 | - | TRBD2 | TGTGCCAGCAGCGGCCGTAGCGGGAGGCTCAGCTCCTACGAGCAGTACTTC | CASSGRSGRLSSYEQYF
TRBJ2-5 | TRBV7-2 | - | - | TGTGCCAGCAGCCCGACTAGTTGGGACGAGACCCAGTACTTC | CASSPTSWDETQYF